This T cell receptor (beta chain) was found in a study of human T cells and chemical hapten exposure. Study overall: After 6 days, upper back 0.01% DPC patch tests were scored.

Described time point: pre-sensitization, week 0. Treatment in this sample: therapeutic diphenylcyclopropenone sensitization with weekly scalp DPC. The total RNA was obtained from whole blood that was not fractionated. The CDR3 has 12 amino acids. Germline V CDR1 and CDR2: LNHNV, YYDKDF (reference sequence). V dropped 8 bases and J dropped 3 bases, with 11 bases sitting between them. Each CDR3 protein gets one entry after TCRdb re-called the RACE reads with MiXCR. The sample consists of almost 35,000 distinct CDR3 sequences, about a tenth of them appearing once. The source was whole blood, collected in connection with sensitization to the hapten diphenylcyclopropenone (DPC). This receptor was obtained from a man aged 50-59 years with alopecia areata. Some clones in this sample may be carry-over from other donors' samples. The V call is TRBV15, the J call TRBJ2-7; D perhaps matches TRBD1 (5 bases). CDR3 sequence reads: CATQPRVYEQYF. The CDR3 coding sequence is TGTGCCACCCAGCCCAGGGTCTACGAGCAGTACTTC.